The TCR beta chain described here comes from a study of blood T cell repertoires in COVID-19. Germline-derived CDR1 and CDR2 are SGHRS and YFSETQ. V was pared by 0 bases and J by 4 bases, with 8 bases between. The CDR3 length is 14 residues. Sequenced by immunoSEQ multiplex PCR; TCRdb stores in-frame clones only, minus some. The sample yields a few hundred thousand clones, over 75% seen once. About this clone itself: Within the sample, other DNA sequences also encode this same CDR3.

The sequence was obtained from a human donor with COVID-19, enrolled during active disease. The donor label of this sample is uncertain. The sequenced material came from peripheral blood. The genes are TRBV5-1 and TRBJ1-3, with D uncertain. CDR3 loop: CASSLGGGGNTIYF. The CDR3 bases are TGCGCCAGCAGCTTGGGTGGAGGAGGAAACACCATATATTTT.